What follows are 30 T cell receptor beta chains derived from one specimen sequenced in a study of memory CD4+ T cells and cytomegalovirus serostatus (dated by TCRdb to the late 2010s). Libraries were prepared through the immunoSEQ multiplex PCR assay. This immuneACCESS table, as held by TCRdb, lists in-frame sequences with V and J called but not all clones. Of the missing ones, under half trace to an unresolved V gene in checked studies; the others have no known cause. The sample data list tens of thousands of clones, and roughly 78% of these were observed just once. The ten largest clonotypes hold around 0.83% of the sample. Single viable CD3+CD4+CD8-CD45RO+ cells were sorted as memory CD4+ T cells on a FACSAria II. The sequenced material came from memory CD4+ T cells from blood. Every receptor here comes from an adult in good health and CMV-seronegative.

CDR3 amino acids: CASSRGLAYEQYF. The CDR3 coding sequence is TGTGCCAGCAGCAGGGGACTCGCCTACGAGCAGTACTTC. The chain recombines TRBV5-6 with TRBJ2-7; D possibly corresponds to TRBD2 (6 bases). Trimming stripped 4 bases from V and 2 bases from J, with 10 bases between. CDR1 SGHDT and CDR2 YYEEEE come from the germline V gene. This CDR3 is built from 13 residues.

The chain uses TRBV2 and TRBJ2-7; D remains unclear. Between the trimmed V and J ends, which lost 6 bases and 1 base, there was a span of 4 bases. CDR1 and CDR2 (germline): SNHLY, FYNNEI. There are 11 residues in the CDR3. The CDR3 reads CASRGSYEQYF. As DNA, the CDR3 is TGTGCCAGCAGGGGGTCCTACGAGCAGTACTTC.

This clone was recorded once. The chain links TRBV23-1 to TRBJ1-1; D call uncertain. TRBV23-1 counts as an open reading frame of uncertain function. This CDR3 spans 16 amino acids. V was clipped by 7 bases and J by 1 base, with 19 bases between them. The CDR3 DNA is TGCGCCAGCACGAACAAGGCCCGGGAGGCGAACACTGAAGCTTTCTTT. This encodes CASTNKAREANTEAFF.

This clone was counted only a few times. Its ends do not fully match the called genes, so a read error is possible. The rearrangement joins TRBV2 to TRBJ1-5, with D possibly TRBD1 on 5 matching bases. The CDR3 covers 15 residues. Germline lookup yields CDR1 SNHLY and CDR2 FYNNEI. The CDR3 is CASSLGGSGNQPQHF. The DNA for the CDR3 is TGTGCGAGCAGCCTGGGGGGGTCGGGCAATCAGCCCCAGCATTTT. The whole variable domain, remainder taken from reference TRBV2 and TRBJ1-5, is EPEVTQTPSHQVTQMGQEVILRCVPISNHLYFYWYRQILGQKVEFLVSFYNNEISEKSEIFDDQFSVERPDGSNFTLKIRSTKLEDSAMYFCASSLGGSGNQPQHFGDGTRLSIL.

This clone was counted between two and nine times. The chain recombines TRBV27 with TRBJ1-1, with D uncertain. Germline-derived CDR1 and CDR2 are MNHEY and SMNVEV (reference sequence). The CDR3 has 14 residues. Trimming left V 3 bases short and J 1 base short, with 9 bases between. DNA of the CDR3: TGTGCCAGCAGTTTTGAGGGTACGAACACTGAAGCTTTCTTT. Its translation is CASSFEGTNTEAFF.

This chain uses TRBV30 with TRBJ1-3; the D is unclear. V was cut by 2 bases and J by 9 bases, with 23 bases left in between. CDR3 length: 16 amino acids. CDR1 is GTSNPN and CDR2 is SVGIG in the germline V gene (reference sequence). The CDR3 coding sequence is TGTGCCTGGAGTAGCACGGACGCCGCCGAAGATAGCACCATATATTTT. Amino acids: CAWSSTDAAEDSTIYF.

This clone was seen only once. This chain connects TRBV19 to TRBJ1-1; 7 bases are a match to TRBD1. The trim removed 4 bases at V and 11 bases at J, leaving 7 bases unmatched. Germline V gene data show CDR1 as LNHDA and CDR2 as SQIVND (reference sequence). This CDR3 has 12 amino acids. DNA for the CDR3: TGTGCCAGTAGTAGGGACAGCGCGGGGGCTTTCTTT. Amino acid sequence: CASSRDSAGAFF.

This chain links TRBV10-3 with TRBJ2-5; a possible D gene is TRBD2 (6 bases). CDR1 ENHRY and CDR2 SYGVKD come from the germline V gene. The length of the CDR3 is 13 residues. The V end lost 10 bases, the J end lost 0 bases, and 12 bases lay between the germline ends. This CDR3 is CATTEGNQETQYF. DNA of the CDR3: TGTGCCACCACGGAGGGGAACCAAGAGACCCAGTACTTC.

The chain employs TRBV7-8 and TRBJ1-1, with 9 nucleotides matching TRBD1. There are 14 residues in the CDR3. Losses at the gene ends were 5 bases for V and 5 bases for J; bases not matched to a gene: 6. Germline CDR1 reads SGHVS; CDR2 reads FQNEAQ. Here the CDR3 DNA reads TGTGCCAGCAGCCACCGGGACAGGGTGACTGAAGCTTTCTTT. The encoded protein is CASSHRDRVTEAFF.

DNA of the CDR3: TGTGCTAGTGGAGGGGGCTACAGGGTTGGGTGTTTGAGCACAGATACGCAGTATTTT. Translation gives CASGGGYRVGCLSTDTQYF. This chain links TRBV12-5 with TRBJ2-3; 7 bases are a match to TRBD1. Trimming at V came to 6 bases and at J to 0 bases, leaving 18 bases not matched to a gene. The CDR3 extends over 19 amino acids. The germline V gene encodes CDR1 LGHNT and CDR2 FRNRAP.

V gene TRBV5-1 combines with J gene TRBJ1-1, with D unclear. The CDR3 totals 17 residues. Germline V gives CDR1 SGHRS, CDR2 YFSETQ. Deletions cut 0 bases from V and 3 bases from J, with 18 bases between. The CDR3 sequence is CASSLGPGSGFHTEAFF. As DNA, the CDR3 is TGCGCCAGCAGCTTGGGACCCGGAAGCGGGTTCCACACTGAAGCTTTCTTT.

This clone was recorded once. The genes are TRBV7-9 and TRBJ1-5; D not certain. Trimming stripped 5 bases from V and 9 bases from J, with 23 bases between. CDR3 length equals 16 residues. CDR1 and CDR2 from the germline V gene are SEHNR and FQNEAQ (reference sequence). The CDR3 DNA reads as TGTGCCAGCAGCCCGGGCGGAGCAGGCGCCATAGGGCCCCAGCATTTT. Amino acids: CASSPGGAGAIGPQHF. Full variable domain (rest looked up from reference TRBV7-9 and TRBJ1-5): DTGVSQNPRHKITKRGQNVTFRCDPISEHNRLYWYRQTLGQGPEFLTYFQNEAQLEKSRLLSDRFSAERPKGSFSTLEIQRTEQGDSAMYLCASSPGGAGAIGPQHFGDGTRLSIL.

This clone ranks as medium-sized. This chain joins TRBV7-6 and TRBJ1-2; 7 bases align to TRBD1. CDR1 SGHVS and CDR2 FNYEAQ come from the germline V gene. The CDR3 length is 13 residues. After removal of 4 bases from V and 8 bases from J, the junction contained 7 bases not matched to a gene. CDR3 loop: CASSSIRQGGYTF. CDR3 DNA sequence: TGTGCCAGCAGCTCGATAAGACAGGGCGGCTACACCTTC. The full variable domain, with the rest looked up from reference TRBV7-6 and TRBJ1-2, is GAGVSQSPRYKVTKRGQDVALRCDPISGHVSLYWYRQALGQGPEFLTYFNYEAQQDKSGLPNDRFSAERPEGSISTLTIQRTEQRDSAMYRCASSSIRQGGYTFGSGTRLTVV.

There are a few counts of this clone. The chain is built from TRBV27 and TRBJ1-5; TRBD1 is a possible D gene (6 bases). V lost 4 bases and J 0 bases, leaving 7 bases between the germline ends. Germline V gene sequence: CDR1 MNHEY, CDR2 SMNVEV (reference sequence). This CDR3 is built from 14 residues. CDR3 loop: CASSYRDSNQPQHF. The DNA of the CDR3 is TGTGCCAGCAGTTACAGGGATAGCAATCAGCCCCAGCATTTT.

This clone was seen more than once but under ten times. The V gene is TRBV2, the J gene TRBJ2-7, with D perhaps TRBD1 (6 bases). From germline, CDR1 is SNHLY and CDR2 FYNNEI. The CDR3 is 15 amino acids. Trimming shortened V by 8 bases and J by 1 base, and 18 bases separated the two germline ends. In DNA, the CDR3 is TGTGCCAGCCAGACAACTAGGACAGCTTCCTACGAGCAGTACTTC. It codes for CASQTTRTASYEQYF.

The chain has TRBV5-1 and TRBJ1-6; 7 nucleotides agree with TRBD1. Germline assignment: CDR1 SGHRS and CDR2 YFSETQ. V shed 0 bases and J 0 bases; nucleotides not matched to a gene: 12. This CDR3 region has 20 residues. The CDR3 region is CASSLGFQGVSDSYNSPLHF. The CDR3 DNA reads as TGCGCCAGCAGCTTGGGATTCCAGGGGGTGTCGGACTCCTATAATTCACCCCTCCACTTT.

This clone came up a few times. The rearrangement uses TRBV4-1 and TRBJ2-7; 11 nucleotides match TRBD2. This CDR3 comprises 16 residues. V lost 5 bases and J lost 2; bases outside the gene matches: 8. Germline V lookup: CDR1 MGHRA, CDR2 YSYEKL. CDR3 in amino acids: CASSRVAGGVAYEQYF. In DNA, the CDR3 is TGCGCCAGCAGCAGAGTAGCGGGGGGGGTGGCCTACGAGCAGTACTTC.

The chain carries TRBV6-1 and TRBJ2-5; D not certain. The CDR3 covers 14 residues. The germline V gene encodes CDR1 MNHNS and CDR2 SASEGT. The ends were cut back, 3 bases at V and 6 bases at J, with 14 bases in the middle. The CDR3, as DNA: TGTGCCAGCAGTGACGGGCAGGAACGGAAGACCCAGTACTTC. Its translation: CASSDGQERKTQYF.

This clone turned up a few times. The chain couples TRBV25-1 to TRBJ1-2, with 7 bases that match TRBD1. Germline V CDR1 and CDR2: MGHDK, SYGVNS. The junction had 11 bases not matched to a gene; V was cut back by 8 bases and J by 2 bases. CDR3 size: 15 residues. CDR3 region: CASLESGGRNYGYTF. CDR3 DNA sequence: TGTGCCAGCCTTGAATCAGGGGGGCGCAACTATGGCTACACCTTC.

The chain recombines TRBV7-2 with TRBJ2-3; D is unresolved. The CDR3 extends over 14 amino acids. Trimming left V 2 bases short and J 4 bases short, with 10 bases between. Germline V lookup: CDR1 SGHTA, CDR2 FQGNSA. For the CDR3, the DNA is TGTGCCAGCAGCTTATTAGTCCGGTCAGATACGCAGTATTTT. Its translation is CASSLLVRSDTQYF.

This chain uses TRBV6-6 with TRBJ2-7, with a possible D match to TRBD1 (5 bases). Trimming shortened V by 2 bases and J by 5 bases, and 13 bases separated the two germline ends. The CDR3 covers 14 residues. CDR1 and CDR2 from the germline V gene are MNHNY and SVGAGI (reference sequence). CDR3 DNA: TGTGCCAGCAGTTACGTCCAGGGATTTAACGAGCAGTACTTC. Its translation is CASSYVQGFNEQYF.

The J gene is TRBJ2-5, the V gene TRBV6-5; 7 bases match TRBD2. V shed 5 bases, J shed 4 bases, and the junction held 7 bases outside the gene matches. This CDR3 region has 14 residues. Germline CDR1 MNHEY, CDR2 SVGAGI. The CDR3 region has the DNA TGTGCCAGCAGTCCGACCGGGGGGACAGAGACCCAGTACTTC. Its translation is CASSPTGGTETQYF.

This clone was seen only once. CDR3 coding DNA: TGTGCCCTCCGGGACAGAACTAATGAAAAACTGTTTTTT. Translating gives CALRDRTNEKLFF. The gene calls are TRBV19 and TRBJ1-4; 7 bases are a match to TRBD1. The CDR3 runs to 13 residues. From germline, CDR1 is LNHDA and CDR2 SQIVND (reference sequence). Trimming cost V 11 bases and J 1 base; bases outside gene matches: 4.

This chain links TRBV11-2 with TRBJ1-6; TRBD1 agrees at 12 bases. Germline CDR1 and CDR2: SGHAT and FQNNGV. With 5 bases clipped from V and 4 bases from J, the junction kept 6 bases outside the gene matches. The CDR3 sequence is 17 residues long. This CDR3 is CASSPRDRGQYNSPLHF. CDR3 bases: TGTGCCAGCAGCCCCCGGGACAGGGGGCAATATAATTCACCCCTCCACTTT.

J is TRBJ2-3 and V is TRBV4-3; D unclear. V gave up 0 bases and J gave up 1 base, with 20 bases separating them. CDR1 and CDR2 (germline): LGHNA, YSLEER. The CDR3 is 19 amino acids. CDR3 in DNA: TGCGCCAGCAGCCAAGATCTAGGCCCCACTTCGACCGGCACAGATACGCAGTATTTT. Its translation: CASSQDLGPTSTGTDTQYF.

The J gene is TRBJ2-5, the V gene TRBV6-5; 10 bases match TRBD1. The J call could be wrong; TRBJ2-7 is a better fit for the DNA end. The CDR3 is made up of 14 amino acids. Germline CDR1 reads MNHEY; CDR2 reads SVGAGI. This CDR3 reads CASSRGQGKYEQYF. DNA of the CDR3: TGTGCCAGCAGCCGGGGACAGGGGAAGTACGAGCAGTACTTC.

The CDR3 DNA is TGTGCCAGCAGCTTAAGAGGGGACAACACCTACGAGCAGTACTTC. Translated, it gives CASSLRGDNTYEQYF. The rearrangement joins TRBV7-3 to TRBJ2-7, with D perhaps matching TRBD1 (6 bases). Trimming stripped 1 base from V and 2 bases from J, with 12 bases between. The CDR3 is 15 residues long. Germline V CDR1 and CDR2: SGHTA, FQGTGA. Drawing the rest from reference TRBV7-3 and TRBJ2-7, the complete variable domain is GAGVSQTPSNKVTEKGKYVELRCDPISGHTALYWYRQSLGQGPEFLIYFQGTGAADDSGLPNDRFFAVRPEGSVSTLKIQRTERGDSAVYLCASSLRGDNTYEQYFGPGTRLTVT.

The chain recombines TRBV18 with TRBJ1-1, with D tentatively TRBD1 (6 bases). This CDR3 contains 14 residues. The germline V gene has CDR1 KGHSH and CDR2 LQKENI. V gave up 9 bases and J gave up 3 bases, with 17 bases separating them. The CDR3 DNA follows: TGTGCCAGTCTGGAGGCGGACAGTTACACTGAAGCTTTCTTT. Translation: CASLEADSYTEAFF.

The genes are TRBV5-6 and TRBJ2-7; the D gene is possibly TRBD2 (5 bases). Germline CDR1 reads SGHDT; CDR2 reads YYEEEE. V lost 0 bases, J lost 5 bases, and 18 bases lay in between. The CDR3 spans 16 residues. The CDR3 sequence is CASSLEREVLVDEQYF. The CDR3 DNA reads TGTGCCAGCAGCTTGGAGAGGGAAGTTTTGGTGGACGAGCAGTACTTC. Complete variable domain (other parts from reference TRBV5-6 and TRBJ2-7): DAGVTQSPTHLIKTRGQQVTLRCSPKSGHDTVSWYQQALGQGPQFIFQYYEEEERQRGNFPDRFSGHQFPNYSSELNVNALLLGDSALYLCASSLEREVLVDEQYFGPGTRLTVT.

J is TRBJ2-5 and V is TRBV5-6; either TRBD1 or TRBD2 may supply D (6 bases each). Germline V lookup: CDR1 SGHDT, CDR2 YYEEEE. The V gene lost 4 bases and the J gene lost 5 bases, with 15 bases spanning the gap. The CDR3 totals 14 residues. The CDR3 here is CASSIRRGVETQYF. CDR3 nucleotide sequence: TGTGCCAGCAGCATCCGAAGGGGGGTCGAGACCCAGTACTTC.